The 12 T cell receptor beta chains below were found in one sample sequenced in a study of OX40 agonist ivuxolimab in advanced cancers. The data were produced by immunoSEQ multiplex PCR, yet TCRdb's version contains in-frame clones alone and is incomplete. The sample shows 90,000 to 95,000 clones, around 84% of them seen only once. Sequencing was performed on CD4+ or CD8+ T cells sorted from blood, taken in a trial of the OX40 agonist ivuxolimab. These receptors originate from an adult with an advanced solid tumor such as melanoma, head and neck, liver or kidney cancer.

The chain couples TRBV28 to TRBJ2-1; D possibly matches TRBD1 or TRBD2 (5 bases each). The V gene's germline CDR1 is MDHEN and CDR2 SYDVKM. The length of the CDR3 is 15 residues. V was pared by 5 bases and J by 0 bases, with 11 bases between. The chain's CDR3 is CASSPGRSSYNEQFF. As DNA, the CDR3 is TGTGCCAGCAGTCCGGGGCGAAGCTCCTACAATGAGCAGTTCTTC. Full variable domain (missing parts from reference TRBV28 and TRBJ2-1): DVKVTQSSRYLVKRTGEKVFLECVQDMDHENMFWYRQDPGLGLRLIYFSYDVKMKEKGDIPEGYSVSREKKERFSLILESASTNQTSMYLCASSPGRSSYNEQFFGPGTRLTVL.

The chain uses TRBV28 and TRBJ2-1; 7 bases align to TRBD1. Germline V CDR1 and CDR2: MDHEN, SYDVKM. V lost 7 bases to trimming and J lost 0 bases; unmatched junction nucleotides: 9. The CDR3 consists of 16 residues. The CDR3 sequence: CASTGGGTVSYNEQFF. The CDR3 DNA is TGTGCCAGCACCGGAGGTGGGACAGTCTCCTACAATGAGCAGTTCTTC.

This rearrangement joins TRBV7-9 to TRBJ2-7; possible D gene TRBD2, 6 bases. CDR3 size: 13 residues. Germline values: CDR1 SEHNR, CDR2 FQNEAQ (reference sequence). Trimming pared 3 bases from V and 6 bases from J, leaving 12 bases between. The CDR3 coding sequence is TGTGCCAGCAGCTTCGAAGGGCGGGGCGAGCAGTACTTC. The encoded protein is CASSFEGRGEQYF.

J is TRBJ1-4 and V is TRBV28; TRBD1 matches at 9 bases. Germline values: CDR1 MDHEN, CDR2 SYDVKM. The length of the CDR3 is 14 residues. Trimming at V came to 8 bases and at J to 5 bases, leaving 6 bases not matched to a gene. In nucleotides, the CDR3 is TGTGCCAGCTTTGGGGACAGGGTCAATGAAAAACTGTTTTTT. It codes for CASFGDRVNEKLFF.

V gene TRBV28 combines with J gene TRBJ2-1, with D maybe TRBD2 (6 bases). Germline-derived CDR1 and CDR2 are MDHEN and SYDVKM. Trimming pared 5 bases from V and 6 bases from J, leaving 17 bases between. The CDR3 has 15 residues. CDR3 loop: CASSPFLLARNEQFF. The CDR3 region has the DNA TGTGCCAGCAGTCCTTTTCTACTAGCCCGCAATGAGCAGTTCTTC.

In nucleotides, the CDR3 is TGTGCCAGCAACCTCCACCCTCGAGCGGAAGGCTACACCTTC. Translated, it gives CASNLHPRAEGYTF. This sequence joins TRBV28 and TRBJ1-2; D unclear. CDR3 length: 14 amino acids. Between the trimmed V and J ends, which lost 7 bases and 8 bases, there was a span of 20 bases. Germline V gene data show CDR1 as MDHEN and CDR2 as SYDVKM.

This rearrangement joins TRBV5-6 to TRBJ1-6; TRBD1 aligns across 10 bases. The V gene end was trimmed by 2 bases and the J gene end by 7 bases; junction bases not matched to a gene: 6. Germline V CDR1 and CDR2: SGHDT, YYEEEE. The CDR3 spans 16 residues. CDR3 loop: CASSLTTGGLNSPLHF. Written as DNA, the CDR3 is TGTGCCAGCAGCTTAACGACAGGGGGCTTGAATTCACCCCTCCACTTT.

The gene calls are TRBV28 and TRBJ1-5; 10 nucleotides match TRBD1. Germline V gene lookup returns CDR1 MDHEN and CDR2 SYDVKM. Germline trimming cut 6 bases from V and 6 bases from J; bases unmatched to any gene: 8. The CDR3 covers 15 residues. CDR3 residues: CASSLGQGESQPQHF. CDR3 in DNA: TGTGCCAGCAGCCTCGGACAGGGGGAATCTCAGCCCCAGCATTTT.

The genes are TRBV28 and TRBJ1-6; TRBD1 is a possible D gene (6 bases). The CDR3 extends over 15 amino acids. Trimming left V 10 bases short and J 7 bases short, with 20 bases between. The germline V gene has CDR1 MDHEN and CDR2 SYDVKM. The CDR3 bases are TGTGCCATCCTGACAGGTTCGTCTATCAATTCACCCCTCCACTTT. Translating gives CAILTGSSINSPLHF.

This clone has a single count. This chain joins TRBV28 and TRBJ1-2; TRBD1 matches at 10 bases. V lost 4 bases and J lost 8; bases outside the gene matches: 7. The CDR3 spans 14 residues. The germline CDR1 and CDR2 sequences are MDHEN and SYDVKM. CDR3 sequence (DNA): TGTGCCAGCAGTTCCGGGACAGGGGCCGGGGGCTACACCTTC. It translates to CASSSGTGAGGYTF.

The chain has TRBV2 and TRBJ2-7; weak D call: TRBD1 (5 bases). The CDR3 covers 15 residues. Looked up from germline, CDR1 is SNHLY and CDR2 is FYNNEI. V lost 6 bases and J lost 2, with 17 bases in between. CDR3 sequence reads: CASSPTGKGTYEQYF. In DNA form, the CDR3 reads TGTGCCAGCAGCCCAACAGGAAAGGGTACCTACGAGCAGTACTTC.

The chain joins TRBV30 to TRBJ1-1; D is uncertain. The CDR3 loop spans 12 amino acids. Trimming removed 5 bases at V and 4 bases at J, with 11 bases between. The germline gives CDR1 GTSNPN, CDR2 SVGIG (reference sequence). This CDR3 reads CAWGPSSTEAFF. As DNA, the CDR3 is TGTGCCTGGGGGCCGTCAAGCACTGAAGCTTTCTTT.